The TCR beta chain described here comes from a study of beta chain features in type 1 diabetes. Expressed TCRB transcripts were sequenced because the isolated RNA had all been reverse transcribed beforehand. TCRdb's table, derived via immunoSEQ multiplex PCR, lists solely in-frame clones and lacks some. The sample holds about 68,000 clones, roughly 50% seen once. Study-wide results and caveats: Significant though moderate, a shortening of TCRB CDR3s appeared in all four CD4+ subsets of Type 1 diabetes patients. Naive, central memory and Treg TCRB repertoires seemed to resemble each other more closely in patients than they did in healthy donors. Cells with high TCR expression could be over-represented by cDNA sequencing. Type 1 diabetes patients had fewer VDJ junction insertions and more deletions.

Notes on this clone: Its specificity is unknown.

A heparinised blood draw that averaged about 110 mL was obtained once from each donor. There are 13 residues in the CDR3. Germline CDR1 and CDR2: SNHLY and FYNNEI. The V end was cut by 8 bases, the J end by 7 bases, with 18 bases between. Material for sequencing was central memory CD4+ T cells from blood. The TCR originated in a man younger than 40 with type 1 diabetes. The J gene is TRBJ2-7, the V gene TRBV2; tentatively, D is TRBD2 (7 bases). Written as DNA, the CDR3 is TGTGCCAGCCAGATGGGGGGGCCGGGAGAGCAGTACTTC. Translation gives CASQMGGPGEQYF. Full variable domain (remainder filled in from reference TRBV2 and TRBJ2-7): EPEVTQTPSHQVTQMGQEVILRCVPISNHLYFYWYRQILGQKVEFLVSFYNNEISEKSEIFDDQFSVERPDGSNFTLKIRSTKLEDSAMYFCASQMGGPGEQYFGPGTRLTVT.